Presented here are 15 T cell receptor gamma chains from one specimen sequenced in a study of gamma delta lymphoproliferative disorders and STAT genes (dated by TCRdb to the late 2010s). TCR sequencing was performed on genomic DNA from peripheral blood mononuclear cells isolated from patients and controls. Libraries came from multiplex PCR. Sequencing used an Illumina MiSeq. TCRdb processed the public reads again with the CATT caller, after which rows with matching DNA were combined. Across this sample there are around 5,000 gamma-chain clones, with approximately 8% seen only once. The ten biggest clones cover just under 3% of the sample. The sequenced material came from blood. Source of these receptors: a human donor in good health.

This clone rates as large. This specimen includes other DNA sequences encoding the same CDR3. The CDR3, as DNA: TGTGCCACCTGGGACGGGAATTATTATAAGAAACTCTTT. Its protein product is CATWDGNYYKKLF. This chain joins TRGV2 and TRGJ1 or TRGJ2. TCRdb records no J gene; here it was assigned by comparing the DNA to germline. Looked up from germline, CDR1 is EGSNGY and CDR2 is YDSYNSKV. The V gene end was trimmed by 0 bases and the J gene end by 1 base; junction bases not matched to a gene: 0. This CDR3 is 13 amino acids long.

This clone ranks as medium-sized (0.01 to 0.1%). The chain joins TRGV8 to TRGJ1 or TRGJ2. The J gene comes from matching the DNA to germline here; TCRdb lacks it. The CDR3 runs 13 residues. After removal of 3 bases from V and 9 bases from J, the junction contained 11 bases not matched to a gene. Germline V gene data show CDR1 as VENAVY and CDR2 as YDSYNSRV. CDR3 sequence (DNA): TGTGCCACCTGGGATGGCCTATGGGGTAAGAAACTCTTT. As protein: CATWDGLWGKKLF.

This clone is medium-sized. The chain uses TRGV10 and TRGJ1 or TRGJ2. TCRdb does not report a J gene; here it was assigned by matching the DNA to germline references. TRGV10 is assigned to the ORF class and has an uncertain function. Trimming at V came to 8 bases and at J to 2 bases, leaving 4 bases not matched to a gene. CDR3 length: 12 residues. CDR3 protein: CAAWTDYYKKLF. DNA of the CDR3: TGTGCTGCGTGGACGGATTATTATAAGAAACTCTTT.

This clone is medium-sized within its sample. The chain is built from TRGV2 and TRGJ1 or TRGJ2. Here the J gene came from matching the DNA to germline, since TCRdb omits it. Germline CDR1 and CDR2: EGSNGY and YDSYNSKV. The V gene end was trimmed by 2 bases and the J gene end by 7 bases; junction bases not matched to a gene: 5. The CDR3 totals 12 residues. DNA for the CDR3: TGTGCCACCTGGGACGACCAATATAAGAAACTCTTT. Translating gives CATWDDQYKKLF.

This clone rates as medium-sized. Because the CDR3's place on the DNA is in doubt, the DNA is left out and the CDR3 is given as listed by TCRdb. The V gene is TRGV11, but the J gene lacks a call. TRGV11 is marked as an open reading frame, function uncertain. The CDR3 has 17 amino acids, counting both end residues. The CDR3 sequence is CTTVPAGLPLFYYKKLF.

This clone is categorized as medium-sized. The CDR3 nucleotides read TGTGCCACCTGGGATGACCATAGTAGTGATTGGATCAAGACGTTT. Translated: CATWDDHSSDWIKTF. The chain uses TRGV8 and TRGJP2. The J gene, absent from TCRdb, was called here by matching the DNA to germline. V lost 3 bases, J lost 0 bases, and 4 bases stayed unmatched. CDR3 length: 15 residues. Germline CDR1 reads VENAVY; CDR2 reads YDSYNSRV.

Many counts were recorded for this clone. The CDR3 DNA is TGTGCCTGCTGGATTCGGGAGAAACTCTTT. Its translation: CACWIREKLF. This chain connects TRGV11 to TRGJ1 or TRGJ2. TCRdb lists no J gene, so it was determined here by aligning the DNA to germline. TRGV11 counts as an open reading frame of uncertain function. The CDR3 consists of 10 residues. V was clipped by 6 bases and J by 11 bases; unmatched bases: 4.

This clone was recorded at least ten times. The CDR3 sequence is CATWDGLWEKLF. The CDR3 DNA reads TGTGCCACCTGGGACGGCCTCTGGGAGAAACTCTTT. The V and J genes are TRGV2 and TRGJ1 or TRGJ2. Here the J gene was assigned by germline matching of the DNA, as TCRdb has none. CDR1 and CDR2 (germline): EGSNGY, YDSYNSKV. The CDR3 is made up of 12 amino acids. With 1 base clipped from V and 11 bases from J, the junction kept 8 bases outside the gene matches.

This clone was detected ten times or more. In DNA, the CDR3 is TGTGCCACCTGGGATGGGGCGAATTATTATAAGAAACTCTTT. The encoded protein is CATWDGANYYKKLF. The gene calls are TRGV4 and TRGJ1 or TRGJ2. As TCRdb names no J gene, one was assigned here on the basis of a DNA match to germline. This CDR3 spans 14 amino acids. J lost 0 bases, V lost 0 bases, and 2 bases had no gene match. Looked up from germline, CDR1 is EGSTGY and CDR2 is YDSYTSSV.

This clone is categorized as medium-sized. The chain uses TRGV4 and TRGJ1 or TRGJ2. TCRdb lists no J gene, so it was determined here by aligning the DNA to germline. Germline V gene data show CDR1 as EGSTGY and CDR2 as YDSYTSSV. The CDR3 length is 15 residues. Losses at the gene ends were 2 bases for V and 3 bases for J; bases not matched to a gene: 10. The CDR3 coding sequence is TGTGCCACCTGGGATGACCCCTCAATTTATTATAAGAAACTCTTT. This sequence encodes CATWDDPSIYYKKLF.

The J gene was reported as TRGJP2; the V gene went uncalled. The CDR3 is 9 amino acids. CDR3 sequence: CAGDWIKTF. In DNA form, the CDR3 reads TGTGCAGGGGATTGGATCAAGACGTTT.

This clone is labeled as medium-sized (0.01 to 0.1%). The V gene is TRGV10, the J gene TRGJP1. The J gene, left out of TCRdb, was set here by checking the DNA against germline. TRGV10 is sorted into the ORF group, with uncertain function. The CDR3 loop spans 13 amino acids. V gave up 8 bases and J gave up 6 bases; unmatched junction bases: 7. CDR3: CAAWDFPGWFKIF. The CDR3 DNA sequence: TGTGCTGCGTGGGATTTCCCTGGTTGGTTCAAGATATTT.

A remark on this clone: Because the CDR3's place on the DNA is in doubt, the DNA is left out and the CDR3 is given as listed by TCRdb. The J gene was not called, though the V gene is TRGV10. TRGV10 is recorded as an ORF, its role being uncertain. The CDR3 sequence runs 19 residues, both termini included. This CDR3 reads CAAWVTIIIRNSLAVEQHF.

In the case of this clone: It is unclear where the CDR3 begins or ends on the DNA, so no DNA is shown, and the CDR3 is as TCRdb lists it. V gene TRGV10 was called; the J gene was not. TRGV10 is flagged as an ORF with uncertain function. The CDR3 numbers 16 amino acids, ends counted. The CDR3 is CTTVLRGIPTGWFKIF.

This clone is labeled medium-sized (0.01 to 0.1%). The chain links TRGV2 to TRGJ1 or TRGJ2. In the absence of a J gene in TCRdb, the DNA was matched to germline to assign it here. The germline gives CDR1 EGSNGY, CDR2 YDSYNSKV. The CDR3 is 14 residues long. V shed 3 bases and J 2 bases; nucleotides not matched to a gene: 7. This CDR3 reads CATWDSWHYYKKLF. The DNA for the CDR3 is TGTGCCACCTGGGACAGTTGGCATTATTATAAGAAACTCTTT.